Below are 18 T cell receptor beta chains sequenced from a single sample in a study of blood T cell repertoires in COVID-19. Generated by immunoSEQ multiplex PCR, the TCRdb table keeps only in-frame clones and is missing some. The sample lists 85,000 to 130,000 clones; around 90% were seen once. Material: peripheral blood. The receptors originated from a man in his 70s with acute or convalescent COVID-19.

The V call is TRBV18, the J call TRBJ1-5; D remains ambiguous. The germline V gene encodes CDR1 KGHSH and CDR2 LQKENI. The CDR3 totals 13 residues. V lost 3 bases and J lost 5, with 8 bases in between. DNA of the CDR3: TGTGCCAGCTCACCGATAAGCGATCAGCCCCAGCATTTT. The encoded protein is CASSPISDQPQHF.

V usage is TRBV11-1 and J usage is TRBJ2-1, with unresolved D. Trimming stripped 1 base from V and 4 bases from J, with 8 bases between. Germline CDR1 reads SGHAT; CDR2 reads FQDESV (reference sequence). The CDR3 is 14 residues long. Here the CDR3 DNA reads TGTGCCAGCAGCTTAGTGAGCTGGTACAATGAGCAGTTCTTC. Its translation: CASSLVSWYNEQFF.

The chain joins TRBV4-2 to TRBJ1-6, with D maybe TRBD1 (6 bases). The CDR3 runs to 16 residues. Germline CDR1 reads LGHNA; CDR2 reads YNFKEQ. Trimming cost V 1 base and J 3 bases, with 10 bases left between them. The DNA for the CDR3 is TGTGCCAGCAGCCAAGCCGGGACAATCTATAATTCACCCCTCCACTTT. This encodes CASSQAGTIYNSPLHF.

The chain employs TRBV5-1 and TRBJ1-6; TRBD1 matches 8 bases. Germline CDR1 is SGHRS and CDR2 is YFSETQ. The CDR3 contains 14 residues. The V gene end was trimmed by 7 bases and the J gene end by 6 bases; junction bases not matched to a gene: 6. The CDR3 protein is CASETGDGNSPLHF. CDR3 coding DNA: TGCGCCAGCGAGACAGGGGACGGTAATTCACCCCTCCACTTT.

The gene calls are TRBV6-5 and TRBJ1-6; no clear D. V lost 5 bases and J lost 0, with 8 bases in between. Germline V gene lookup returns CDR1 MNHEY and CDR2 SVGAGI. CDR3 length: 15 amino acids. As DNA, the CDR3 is TGTGCCAGCAGTCTGGAGAGCTCCTATAATTCACCCCTCCACTTT. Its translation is CASSLESSYNSPLHF.

CDR3 residues: CASGASGGPTDTQYF. As DNA, the CDR3 is TGTGCCAGCGGGGCTAGCGGGGGGCCCACAGATACGCAGTATTTT. This sequence joins TRBV6-5 and TRBJ2-3; the match to TRBD2 covers 11 bases. Germline V gene data show CDR1 as MNHEY and CDR2 as SVGAGI. CDR3 length equals 15 residues. V lost 8 bases and J lost 2; bases outside the gene matches: 6.

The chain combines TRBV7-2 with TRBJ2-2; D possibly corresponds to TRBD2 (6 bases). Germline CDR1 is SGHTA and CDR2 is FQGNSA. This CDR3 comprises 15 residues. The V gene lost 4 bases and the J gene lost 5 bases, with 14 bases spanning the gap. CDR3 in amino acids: CASSSSAGRTGELFF. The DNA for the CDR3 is TGTGCCAGCAGCTCCTCGGCGGGACGTACCGGGGAGCTGTTTTTT. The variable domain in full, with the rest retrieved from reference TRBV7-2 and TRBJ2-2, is GAGVSQSPSNKVTEKGKDVELRCDPISGHTALYWYRQSLGQGLEFLIYFQGNSAPDKSGLPSDRFSAERTGGSVSTLTIQRTQQEDSAVYLCASSSSAGRTGELFFGEGSRLTVL.

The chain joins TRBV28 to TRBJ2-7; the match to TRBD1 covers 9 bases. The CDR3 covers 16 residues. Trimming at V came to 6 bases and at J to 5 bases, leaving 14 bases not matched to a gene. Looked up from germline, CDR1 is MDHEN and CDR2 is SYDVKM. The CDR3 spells CASRLTPGQGLDEQYF. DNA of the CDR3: TGTGCCAGCAGGCTAACTCCGGGACAGGGTTTGGACGAGCAGTACTTC.

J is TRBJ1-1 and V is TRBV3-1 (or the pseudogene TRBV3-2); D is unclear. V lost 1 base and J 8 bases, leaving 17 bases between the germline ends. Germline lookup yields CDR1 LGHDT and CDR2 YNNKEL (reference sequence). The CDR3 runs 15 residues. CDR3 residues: CASSQGNWRPREAFF. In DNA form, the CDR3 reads TGTGCCAGCAGCCAAGGAAACTGGAGGCCCCGGGAAGCTTTCTTT.

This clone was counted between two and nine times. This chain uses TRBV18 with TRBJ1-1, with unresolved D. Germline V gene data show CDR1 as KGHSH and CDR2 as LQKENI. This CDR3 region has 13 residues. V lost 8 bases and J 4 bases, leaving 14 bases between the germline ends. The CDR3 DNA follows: TGTGCCAGCAAAGGGCGGGGTATCACTGAAGCTTTCTTT. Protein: CASKGRGITEAFF.

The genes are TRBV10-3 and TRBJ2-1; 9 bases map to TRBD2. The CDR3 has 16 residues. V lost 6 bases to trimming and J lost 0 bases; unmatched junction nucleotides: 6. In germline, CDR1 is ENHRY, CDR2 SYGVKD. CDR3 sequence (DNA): TGTGCCATCAGCGTAGCGGGAGAAAGCTCCTACAATGAGCAGTTCTTC. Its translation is CAISVAGESSYNEQFF.

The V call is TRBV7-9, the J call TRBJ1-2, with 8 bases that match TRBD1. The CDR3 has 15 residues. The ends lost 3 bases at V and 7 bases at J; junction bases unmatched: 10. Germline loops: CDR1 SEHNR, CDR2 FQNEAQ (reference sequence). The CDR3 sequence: CASSFRGQEAFGYTF. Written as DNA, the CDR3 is TGTGCCAGCAGCTTTAGGGGACAGGAGGCTTTTGGCTACACCTTC.

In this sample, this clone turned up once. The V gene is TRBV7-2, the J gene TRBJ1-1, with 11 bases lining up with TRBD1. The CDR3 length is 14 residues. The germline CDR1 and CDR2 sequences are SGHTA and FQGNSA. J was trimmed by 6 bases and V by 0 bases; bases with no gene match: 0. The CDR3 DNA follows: TGTGCCAGCAGCTTAGCGGGACAGGGGGCTGAAGCTTTCTTT. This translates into CASSLAGQGAEAFF.

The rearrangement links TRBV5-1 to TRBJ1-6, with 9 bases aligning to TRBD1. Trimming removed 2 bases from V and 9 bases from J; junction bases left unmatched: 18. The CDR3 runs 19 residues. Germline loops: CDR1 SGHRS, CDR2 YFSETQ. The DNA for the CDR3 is TGCGCCAGCAGCTTATCCCTTATCGGGACAGGGCGGGAAGGTTCACCCCTCCACTTT. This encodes CASSLSLIGTGREGSPLHF.

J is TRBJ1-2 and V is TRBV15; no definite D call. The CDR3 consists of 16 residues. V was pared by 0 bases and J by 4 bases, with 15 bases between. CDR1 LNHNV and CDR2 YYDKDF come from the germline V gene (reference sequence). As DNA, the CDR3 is TGTGCCACCAGCAGAGATCGTCGAGGAGGGAGCTATGGCTACACCTTC. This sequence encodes CATSRDRRGGSYGYTF.

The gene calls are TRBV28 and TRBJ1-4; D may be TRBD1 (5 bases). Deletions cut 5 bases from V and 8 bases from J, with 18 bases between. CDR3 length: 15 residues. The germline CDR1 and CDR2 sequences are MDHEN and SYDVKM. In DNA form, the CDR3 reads TGTGCCAGCAGTCCCTCGGGGAGGGGAAGGGAAAAACTGTTTTTT. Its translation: CASSPSGRGREKLFF. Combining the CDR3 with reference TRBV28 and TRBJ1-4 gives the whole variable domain DVKVTQSSRYLVKRTGEKVFLECVQDMDHENMFWYRQDPGLGLRLIYFSYDVKMKEKGDIPEGYSVSREKKERFSLILESASTNQTSMYLCASSPSGRGREKLFFGSGTQLSVL.

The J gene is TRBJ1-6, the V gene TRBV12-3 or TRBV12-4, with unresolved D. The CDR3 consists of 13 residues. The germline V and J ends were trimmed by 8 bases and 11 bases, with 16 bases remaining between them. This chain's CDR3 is CASAPREDTPLHF. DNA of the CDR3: TGTGCCAGCGCTCCTCGGGAGGATACACCCCTCCACTTT.

The CDR3 coding sequence is TGTGCCAGCCACACCCAGGGGCGGGTGCCCCAGCATTTT. It is translated as CASHTQGRVPQHF. The genes are TRBV28 and TRBJ1-5; D is perhaps TRBD1 (6 bases). This CDR3 spans 13 amino acids. The V gene's germline CDR1 is MDHEN and CDR2 SYDVKM. The V and J ends lost 8 bases and 9 bases respectively, with 17 bases between them.